The TCR beta chain under discussion was sequenced for a study of T cell responses to AZD1222 COVID-19 vaccine (dated by TCRdb to the early 2020s). Describing the broader study: AZD1222 recipients given second doses at about 4 weeks or at about 12 weeks were pooled, since spike-specific TCR depth and breadth were not found to differ between the two schedules. Trial participants were enrolled by age into subgroups of 18-55, 56-69 and 70-plus years, and approximately 150, 30 and 60 TCR-sequenced participants, respectively, were included in these subgroups. TCR sequencing was performed for roughly 250 trial participants, of whom about 200 were given two doses of AZD1222 and approximately 25 were given two doses of MenACWY control vaccine.

Here is what the overall study found, with its caveats: Reportedly, almost half of the unique spike-specific TCRs recognized epitopes lying outside the regions that are mutated in the B.1.351 and B.1.1.7 variants. Vaccine-associated CD4 TCRs spanned the whole spike protein, with dominant responses in regions 160-218 and 743-854. The 56-69-year group was small, and its depth increase did not reach significance, likely because of low power. Participants were mostly white British and included more females than males, and it was suggested by the authors that clonal diversity may have been underestimated. After two AZD1222 doses, both the breadth and the depth of spike-specific TCRs were significantly higher than at day 0 and than in MenACWY recipients. No day 14 peak-response samples were available, so repertoires were characterized only after the peak T cell response. Conclusions about previously exposed vaccinees were limited because only six AZD1222 recipients were SARS-CoV-2 seropositive at baseline.

The CDR3 regions of human TCRbeta chains were subjected to immunosequencing. In the original analysis: TCRs in the repertoires were matched against a reference library of SARS-CoV-2-specific TCRs that had been generated with the MIRA antigen-specificity platform. Breadth was defined as the fraction of unique TCRs that were SARS-CoV-2-associated. Depth was defined as the fraction of total T cells that were SARS-CoV-2-associated. Using the MIRA data, each spike-specific TCR was mapped to the spike region that the TCR reacts to and placed in a CD4 or CD8 class. Log10-transformed breadth and depth values were compared by one-way ANOVA with Sidak's multiple comparisons tests. Imported from immuneACCESS, the table was reduced by TCRdb to in-frame sequences with V and J called. These copies leave out some clones; in studies compared against another copy, an unresolved V gene accounts for under half, and the cause of the remainder is not known. The DNA gave D and trimming, while V, J and clone size come from that table. Recorded for this sample are 200,000 or so clones; around 89% of them occurred a single time. The ten largest account for around 5.8% of the sample.

Reading from cysteine to phenylalanine, the CDR3 counts 12 amino acids. Only the CDR3 DNA stays, 36 bases, in frame from base 1. The junction carries 11 bases between V and J, which are trimmed by 5 bases and 7 bases respectively. Looking up the germline V gene (reference sequence) yields CDR1 MNHEY and CDR2 SMNVEV. In light of the paper, this sample's time point label describes: baseline before first vaccination. Samples from vaccinated people were obtained from the UK trials COV001 and COV002, which included a single-blind randomized controlled phase 2/3 trial of AZD1222 (ChAdOx1 nCoV-19) in healthy adults. Trial participant PBMC samples were collected at day 0 and day 28 after the second dose for TCRbeta chain sequencing. Turning to this clone: Its antigen is still unknown. Within one base of it there is no much larger clone, and no base qualities were kept.

Specimen: peripheral blood, collected on day 0 of AZD1222 vaccination. The source is an adult in good health. This sequence uses TRBV27 and TRBJ1-2; the D gene is possibly TRBD1, with 5 bases matching. The CDR3: CASSRPGSGYTF. The DNA sequence is given as TGTGCCAGCAGTCGCCCAGGGTCTGGCTACACCTTC.